This TCR beta chain was documented in a study of blood T cells in healthy people across ages (dated by TCRdb to about 2015). A note on the overall study: In model experiments, template switching captured roughly one uniquely barcoded TCR beta cDNA molecule for every two T cells. Donors were grouped into four age groups: young (average 16 years), middle-aged (under 40), aged (about 60) and long-lived (about 82). Donors of different ages were randomly distributed across sequencing lanes to avoid experimental bias. Two additional independent replicas of 1 million unique cDNA reads from the same blood draw were analyzed for two donors (one aged 18 to 30 and one aged 80 or older). Age-related changes in TCR beta repertoire diversity were measured in the study by deep sequencing normalized with unique cDNA molecular identifiers.

The 39 donors, aged about 6 to 95 years, were systemically healthy Caucasian individuals from Russia. Each donor gave approximately 9.4 milliliters of peripheral blood, drawn into EDTA-treated Vacutainer tubes. Ficoll-Paque density-gradient centrifugation was used to isolate PBMCs, with at least 6.5 million obtained per sample. Total RNA was extracted from PBMCs with Trizol reagent, with at least 6 micrograms obtained per sample. For every donor, an aliquot of PBMCs went through flow cytometry to measure the percentages of naive CD45RAhigh/CD27high T cells. As to this clonotype: Its antigen remains undetermined. No quality values exist for individual bases; no much larger clone is one base distant.

Library preparation employed 5' RACE. Data came from an Illumina HiSeq 2500. The second PCR ran for roughly 7 to 11 cycles and used a J-beta primer mix along with a sample-barcoded 5' primer. A template-switch 5' adaptor carrying 12 random nucleotides introduced a unique molecular identifier onto each TCR beta cDNA molecule. Each sample yielded at least 2.5 million CDR3-containing paired-end reads. The Mint cDNA synthesis kit, primed by a TRBC-specific oligonucleotide, was used to synthesize first-strand cDNA from all RNA. After uracil-DNA glycosylase treatment, a first 18-cycle PCR used universal primers M1SS and BC2_uni_R on all cDNA. The study's own analysis went as follows. For normalization, 1 million high-quality reads were randomly selected from each sample, with every read carrying a distinct molecular identifier. Reads with shared molecular identifiers were discarded instead of being binned into consensus sequences. MiTCR, with a Q25 quality threshold and the strictest error-elimination algorithm, was used for CDR3 identification, clonotype clustering and error correction. A nonparametric unseen species model using Euler transformation provided a lower-bound estimate of total TCR beta diversity. TCRdb trimmed the raw reads at Q25, called clones with MiXCR and kept productive beta chains. Each entry merges the rows of one CDR3 protein and shows their most common DNA and genes. The V and J calls here are based on TCRdb, not the publication. This sample gives more than 800,000 distinct CDR3 sequences in total; 40% to 55% of them show up just once. The ten largest make up approximately 20% of the sample.

The paper as a whole reports these results and caveats: As age increased, observed TCR beta diversity per million T cells dropped in a roughly linear way, and a significant reduction was already evident by age 40. Estimates of total diversity from one million sequenced T cells were regarded as lower bounds and underestimates. Compared with the aged group, more naive CD4+ T cells, fewer expanded clones and increased TCR diversity were shown by the long-lived group, suggesting age selection. Observed TCR beta diversity correlated strongly with the percentage of naive T cells measured by flow cytometry. Bulk unsorted PBMC profiling prevented conclusive comparison of naive and antigen-experienced compartments. Because the CMV infection status of the donors was unknown, age-related changes in expanded clonotypes may potentially have been confounded.

For CDR1 and CDR2, the germline V gene (reference sequence) lists MNHEY and SMNVEV. The CDR3 has 18 amino acids, counting the end cysteine and phenylalanine. CDR3 DNA only is kept here, 54 bases in frame from base 1. V is cut back by 6 bases and J by 4 bases, with 18 bases in the junction unmatched. The V gene is TRBV27 and the J gene is TRBJ2-7, with TRBD2 identical over 10 junction bases. The TCR comes from a woman aged 55-70 years in good health. Sequencing input: blood. The CDR3 sequence is CASSPQGPLSGRRYEQYF. The DNA reads as follows: TGTGCCAGCAGCCCACAGGGACCCCTTAGCGGGAGGCGGTACGAGCAGTACTTC.